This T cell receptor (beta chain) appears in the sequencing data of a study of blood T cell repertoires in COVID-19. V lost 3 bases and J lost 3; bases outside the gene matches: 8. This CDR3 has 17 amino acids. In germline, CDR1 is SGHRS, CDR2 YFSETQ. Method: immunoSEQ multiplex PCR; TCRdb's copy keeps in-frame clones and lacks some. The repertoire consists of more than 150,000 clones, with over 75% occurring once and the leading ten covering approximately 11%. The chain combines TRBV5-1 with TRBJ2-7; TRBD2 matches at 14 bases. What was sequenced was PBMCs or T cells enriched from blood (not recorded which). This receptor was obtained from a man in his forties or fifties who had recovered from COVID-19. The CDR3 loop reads CASSSGLAGGGSYEQYF. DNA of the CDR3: TGCGCCAGCAGCTCCGGACTAGCGGGAGGAGGTAGCTACGAGCAGTACTTC.